One sample yielded the 16 T cell receptor beta chains listed below, sequenced in a study of beta chain features in type 1 diabetes. cDNA synthesis used the whole RNA isolate, giving expressed TCRB sequences. Using immunoSEQ multiplex PCR, the repertoire was profiled, and TCRdb retains in-frame clones only, with some absent. Among around 200,000 clones listed, about 13% were seen once. What was sequenced was central memory CD4+ T cells from blood. The source is a young woman in good health.

A few counts support this clone. This chain connects TRBV28 to TRBJ1-1; possible D gene TRBD1, 6 bases. Trimming left V 4 bases short and J 3 bases short, with 18 bases between. The CDR3 has 16 amino acids. Germline V gene lookup returns CDR1 MDHEN and CDR2 SYDVKM. CDR3 coding DNA: TGTGCCAGCAGTTCGATGCTAGGGGGAGGGGACACTGAAGCTTTCTTT. Translating gives CASSSMLGGGDTEAFF.

The genes are TRBV4-1 and TRBJ1-1; TRBD1 might be the D (6 bases). Germline CDR1 and CDR2: MGHRA and YSYEKL. The CDR3 loop spans 14 amino acids. The ends were cut back, 5 bases at V and 4 bases at J, with 14 bases in the middle. CDR3 sequence (DNA): TGCGCCAGCAGCGTACAGGGAGGGGGCACTGAAGCTTTCTTT. Protein: CASSVQGGGTEAFF.

This chain joins TRBV7-3 and TRBJ2-3; 10 nucleotides agree with TRBD2. The ends lost 4 bases at V and 1 base at J; junction bases unmatched: 5. From germline, CDR1 is SGHTA and CDR2 FQGTGA. The CDR3 sequence is 16 residues long. The CDR3 is CASSSAGTSGTDTQYF. CDR3 sequence (DNA): TGTGCCAGCAGCTCCGCCGGGACTAGCGGCACAGATACGCAGTATTTT.

This clone was seen only a few times. This chain links TRBV5-1 with TRBJ2-1; 12 nucleotides agree with TRBD2. Trimming at V came to 3 bases and at J to 5 bases, leaving 6 bases not matched to a gene. CDR3 length: 16 residues. CDR1 SGHRS and CDR2 YFSETQ come from the germline V gene. For the CDR3, the DNA is TGCGCCAGCAGCTCAAGTCGGACTAGCGGGGACAATGAGCAGTTCTTC. The encoded protein is CASSSSRTSGDNEQFF.

The CDR3 bases are TGTGCCAGCAGCCCAGACAGGGAAGCTGGGGCCAACGTCCTGACTTTC. Protein product: CASSPDREAGANVLTF. The chain uses TRBV14 and TRBJ2-6; 7 nucleotides match TRBD1. V was clipped by 4 bases and J by 2 bases; unmatched bases: 5. The length of the CDR3 is 16 residues. Germline values: CDR1 SGHDN, CDR2 FVKESK.

A note on this clone: This specimen includes other DNA sequences encoding the same CDR3. The genes are TRBV5-1 and TRBJ2-5; TRBD1 matches at 9 bases. The V segment lost 4 bases and the J segment 4 bases; nucleotides outside the gene matches: 5. CDR3 length: 14 amino acids. Per the germline V gene, CDR1 is SGHRS and CDR2 is YFSETQ. CDR3 DNA: TGCGCCAGCAGCACGGGACAGGGACGAGAGACCCAGTACTTC. Translation: CASSTGQGRETQYF.

The sample holds a few counts of this clone. The chain uses TRBV27 and TRBJ2-7, with 9 bases aligning to TRBD2. After removal of 2 bases from V and 0 bases from J, the junction contained 11 bases not matched to a gene. The CDR3 is 18 residues long. The V gene's germline CDR1 is MNHEY and CDR2 SMNVEV (reference sequence). CDR3 in amino acids: CASSLATSGKRHSYEQYF. CDR3 coding DNA: TGTGCCAGCAGTTTAGCGACTAGCGGAAAGCGCCACTCCTACGAGCAGTACTTC.

This clone was picked up a small number of times. The V and J genes are TRBV14 and TRBJ2-7; TRBD2 agrees at 7 bases. The CDR3 contains 15 residues. The V and J ends lost 4 bases and 5 bases, in that order; junction bases with no gene match: 11. From germline, CDR1 is SGHDN and CDR2 FVKESK. Here the CDR3 DNA reads TGTGCCAGCAGCCCACTTACCGGGAGGTCCCACGAGCAGTACTTC. Residues: CASSPLTGRSHEQYF. The full variable domain, rest sourced from reference TRBV14 and TRBJ2-7, is EAGVTQFPSHSVIEKGQTVTLRCDPISGHDNLYWYRRVMGKEIKFLLHFVKESKQDESGMPNNRFLAERTGGTYSTLKVQPAELEDSGVYFCASSPLTGRSHEQYFGPGTRLTVT.

This clone was found a few times. V usage is TRBV27 and J usage is TRBJ2-7, with D possibly being TRBD2 (6 bases). From germline, CDR1 is MNHEY and CDR2 SMNVEV (reference sequence). V was clipped by 3 bases and J by 0 bases, with 12 bases between them. The CDR3 spans 15 residues. CDR3 amino acids: CASSFGYGSSYEQYF. Here the CDR3 DNA reads TGTGCCAGCAGTTTTGGCTACGGGAGCTCCTACGAGCAGTACTTC.

The CDR3, as DNA: TGTGCCTGGAGTGCTAACAGGGGAGAGACCCAGTACTTC. Amino acids: CAWSANRGETQYF. The chain links TRBV30 to TRBJ2-5; 7 nucleotides line up with TRBD1. In germline, CDR1 is GTSNPN, CDR2 SVGIG (reference sequence). The CDR3 covers 13 residues. Trimming at V came to 1 base and at J to 4 bases, leaving 3 bases not matched to a gene.

This clone has more than one count but fewer than ten. The CDR3 DNA sequence: TGTGCCAGCAGCGTCAAGGGGGGGGCTTTGGACTATGGCTACACCTTC. Its protein is CASSVKGGALDYGYTF. The chain has TRBV7-2 and TRBJ1-2; possible D gene TRBD1, 6 bases. CDR3 size: 16 residues. Germline V gives CDR1 SGHTA, CDR2 FQGNSA. V lost 5 bases and J lost 3, with 19 bases in between.

This clone turned up a few times. J is TRBJ1-5 and V is TRBV6-1; no clear D. The V end lost 2 bases, the J end lost 4 bases, and 12 bases lay between the germline ends. Germline V lookup: CDR1 MNHNS, CDR2 SASEGT. CDR3 size: 15 residues. CDR3 sequence reads: CASSEMGQANQPQHF. The CDR3 DNA reads TGTGCCAGCAGTGAAATGGGCCAGGCAAATCAGCCCCAGCATTTT.

The chain couples TRBV19 to TRBJ2-3; D call uncertain. Trimming left V 5 bases short and J 4 bases short, with 4 bases between. The germline gives CDR1 LNHDA, CDR2 SQIVND (reference sequence). The CDR3 has 11 residues. CDR3 residues: CASSGPDTQYF. CDR3 bases: TGTGCCAGTAGTGGGCCAGATACGCAGTATTTT.

The gene calls are TRBV28 and TRBJ1-5, with 12 bases aligning to TRBD1. Germline V lookup: CDR1 MDHEN, CDR2 SYDVKM. This CDR3 spans 17 amino acids. J was trimmed by 6 bases and V by 2 bases; bases with no gene match: 8. The CDR3 sequence: CASSLPGTGGSVQPQHF. The CDR3 DNA reads as TGTGCCAGCAGTTTACCTGGGACAGGGGGCTCCGTTCAGCCCCAGCATTTT.

This clone showed up just a few times. The chain combines TRBV5-1 with TRBJ2-3, with 7 bases identical to TRBD2. CDR1 is SGHRS, CDR2 YFSETQ, per germline. V dropped 2 bases and J dropped 4; count of bases not matched to a gene: 7. There are 15 residues in the CDR3. CDR3 nucleotide sequence: TGCGCCAGCAGCTTAGGAGCGGGAATGGCAGATACGCAGTATTTT. Encoded protein: CASSLGAGMADTQYF.

This clone was picked up a small number of times. This sample includes further DNA sequences coding for the same CDR3. The CDR3 loop reads CASSSDRGNQPQHF. The CDR3 bases are TGTGCCAGCAGCAGTGACAGGGGCAATCAGCCCCAGCATTTT. The chain has TRBV2 and TRBJ1-5, with TRBD1 identical over 7 bases. There are 14 residues in the CDR3. V lost 6 bases, J lost 2 bases, and 4 bases stayed unmatched. Looked up from germline, CDR1 is SNHLY and CDR2 is FYNNEI.